This entry lists 4 T cell receptor beta chains sequenced from one sample in a study of T-cell reconstitution after alpha-beta-depleted transplantation in children. The library targeted TCRbeta and was prepared with unique molecular identifiers. TCRdb itself ran the PCR reads through MiXCR, one entry per CDR3 protein. The sample includes some 400,000 distinct CDR3 sequences, just over 20% seen only once; the top ten take less than 4.5%. The sample consisted of PBMCs from the stem cell graft donor, taken from the stem cell graft. The source of these receptors is a human donor who donated a stem cell graft to a child with acute myeloid leukemia.

In DNA form, the CDR3 reads TGTGCCACCAGTGATACTTCAACAGGCTCCTACGAGCAGTACTTC. Encoded protein: CATSDTSTGSYEQYF. The chain links TRBV24-1 to TRBJ2-7, with a possible D match to TRBD1 (5 bases). In germline, CDR1 is KGHDR, CDR2 SFDVKD. The CDR3 runs 15 residues. The V end lost 3 bases, the J end lost 0 bases, and 11 bases lay between the germline ends.

This chain joins TRBV12-3 or TRBV12-4 and TRBJ2-5; 7 bases match TRBD2. V lost 5 bases to trimming and J lost 7 bases; unmatched junction nucleotides: 7. This CDR3 has 13 amino acids. The CDR3 reads CASSSGIEGTQYF. The CDR3 DNA sequence: TGTGCCAGCAGTAGCGGGATAGAGGGGACCCAGTACTTC.

The chain uses TRBV12-3 or TRBV12-4 and TRBJ2-3; D gene uncertain. There are 13 residues in the CDR3. Trimming pared 6 bases from V and 0 bases from J, leaving 7 bases between. The DNA for the CDR3 is TGTGCCAGCAGGGAAGCTAGCACAGATACGCAGTATTTT. This gives the protein CASREASTDTQYF.

V usage is TRBV7-9 and J usage is TRBJ2-7; 7 bases map to TRBD1. V gave up 4 bases and J gave up 0 bases; unmatched junction bases: 3. CDR1 is SEHNR and CDR2 is FQNEAQ in the germline V gene (reference sequence). This CDR3 spans 14 amino acids. The CDR3 is CASSSTGFSYEQYF. The CDR3 bases are TGTGCCAGCAGCTCGACAGGGTTCTCCTACGAGCAGTACTTC.